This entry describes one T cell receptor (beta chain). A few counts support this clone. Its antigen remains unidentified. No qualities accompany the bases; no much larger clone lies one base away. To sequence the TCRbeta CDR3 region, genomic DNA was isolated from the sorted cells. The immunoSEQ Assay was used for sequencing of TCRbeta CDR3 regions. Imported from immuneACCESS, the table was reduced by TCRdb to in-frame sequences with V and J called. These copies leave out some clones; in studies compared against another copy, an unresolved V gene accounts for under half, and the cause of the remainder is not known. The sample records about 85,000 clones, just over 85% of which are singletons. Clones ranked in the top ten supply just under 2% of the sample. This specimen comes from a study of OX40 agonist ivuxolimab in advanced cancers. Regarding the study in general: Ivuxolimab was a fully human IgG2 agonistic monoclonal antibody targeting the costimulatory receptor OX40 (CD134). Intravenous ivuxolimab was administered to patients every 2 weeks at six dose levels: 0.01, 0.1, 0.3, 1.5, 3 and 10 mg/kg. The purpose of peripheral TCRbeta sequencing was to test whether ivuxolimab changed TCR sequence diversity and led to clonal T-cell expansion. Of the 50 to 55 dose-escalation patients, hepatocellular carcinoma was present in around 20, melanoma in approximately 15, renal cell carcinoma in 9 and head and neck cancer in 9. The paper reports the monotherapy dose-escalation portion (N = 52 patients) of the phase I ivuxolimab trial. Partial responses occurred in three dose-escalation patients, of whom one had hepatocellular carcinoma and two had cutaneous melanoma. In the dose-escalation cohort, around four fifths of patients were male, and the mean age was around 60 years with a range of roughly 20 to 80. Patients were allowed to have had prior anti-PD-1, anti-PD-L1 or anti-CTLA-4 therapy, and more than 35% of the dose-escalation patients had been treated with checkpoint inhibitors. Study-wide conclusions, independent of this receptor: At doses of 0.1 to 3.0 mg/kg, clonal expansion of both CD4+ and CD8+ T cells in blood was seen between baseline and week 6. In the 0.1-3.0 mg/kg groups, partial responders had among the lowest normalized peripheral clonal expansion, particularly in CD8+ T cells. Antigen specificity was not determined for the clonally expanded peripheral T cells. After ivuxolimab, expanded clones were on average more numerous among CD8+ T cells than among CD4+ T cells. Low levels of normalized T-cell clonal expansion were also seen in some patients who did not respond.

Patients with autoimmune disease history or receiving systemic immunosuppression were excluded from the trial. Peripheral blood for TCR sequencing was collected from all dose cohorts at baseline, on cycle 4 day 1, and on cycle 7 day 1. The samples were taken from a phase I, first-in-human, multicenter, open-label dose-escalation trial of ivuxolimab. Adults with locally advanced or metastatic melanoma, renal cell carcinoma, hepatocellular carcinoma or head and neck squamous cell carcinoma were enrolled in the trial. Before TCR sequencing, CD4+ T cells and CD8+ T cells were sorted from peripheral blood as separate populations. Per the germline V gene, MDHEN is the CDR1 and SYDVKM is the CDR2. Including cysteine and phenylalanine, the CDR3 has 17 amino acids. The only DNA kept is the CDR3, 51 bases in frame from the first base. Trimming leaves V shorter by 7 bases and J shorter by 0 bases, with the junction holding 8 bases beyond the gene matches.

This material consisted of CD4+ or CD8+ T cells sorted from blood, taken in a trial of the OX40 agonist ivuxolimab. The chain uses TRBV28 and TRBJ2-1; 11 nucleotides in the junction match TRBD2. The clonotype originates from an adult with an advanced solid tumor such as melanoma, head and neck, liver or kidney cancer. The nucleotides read TGTGCCAGCACTAGCGGGGGGACTAGGAGCTCCTACAATGAGCAGTTCTTC. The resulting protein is CASTSGGTRSSYNEQFF. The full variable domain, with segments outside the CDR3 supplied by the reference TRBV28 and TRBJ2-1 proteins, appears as DVKVTQSSRYLVKRTGEKVFLECVQDMDHENMFWYRQDPGLGLRLIYFSYDVKMKEKGDIPEGYSVSREKKERFSLILESASTNQTSMYLCASTSGGTRSSYNEQFFGPGTRLTVL.